The 23 T cell receptor beta chains presented below share a single source sample, sequenced in a study of blood T cell repertoires in COVID-19 (dated by TCRdb to about 2020). Library preparation was by the immunoSEQ multiplex PCR assay. TCRdb carries this immuneACCESS record with in-frame sequences only. Its versions omit some clonotypes, under half of them owing to an unresolved V gene in the studies checked, with the rest unexplained. The table for this sample lists about 200,000 clones; roughly 90% of them were counted only once. Around 6% of the sample lies in the top ten. Source material: peripheral blood. The source of these receptors is a man between 60 and 75 years old who had recovered from COVID-19.

This chain connects TRBV12-3 or TRBV12-4 to TRBJ1-4; D gene unclear. CDR3 length: 13 residues. The chain's CDR3 is CAIQISGIEKLFF. CDR3 nucleotide sequence: TGTGCGATCCAGATAAGTGGTATTGAAAAACTGTTTTTT.

V usage is TRBV6-1 and J usage is TRBJ2-1; 13 positions match TRBD2. Germline lookup yields CDR1 MNHNS and CDR2 SASEGT. V was clipped by 4 bases and J by 10 bases; unmatched bases: 10. CDR3 length: 16 residues. The CDR3 spells CASSAGLAGLWEEQFF. The DNA of the CDR3 is TGTGCCAGCAGTGCGGGACTAGCGGGACTCTGGGAGGAGCAGTTCTTC.

CDR3 sequence: CASSLAVGPGYGYTF. The CDR3 DNA sequence: TGTGCCAGCAGCTTGGCCGTGGGGCCAGGTTATGGCTACACCTTC. The genes are TRBV5-8 and TRBJ1-2; perhaps TRBD1 as D (5 bases). V lost 0 bases and J lost 5, with 14 bases in between. The length of the CDR3 is 15 residues. Germline CDR1 SGHTS, CDR2 YDEGEE.

The rearrangement uses TRBV3-1 (or the pseudogene TRBV3-2) and TRBJ2-3; 11 bases are shared with TRBD2. The V gene's germline CDR1 is LGHDT and CDR2 YNNKEL (reference sequence). The CDR3 covers 19 residues. V lost 0 bases and J lost 5; bases outside the gene matches: 13. Here the CDR3 DNA reads TGTGCCAGCAGCCAAGATGATACTAGCGGGAGCAGGTGGGGAGATACGCAGTATTTT. Its protein product is CASSQDDTSGSRWGDTQYF.

This clone turned up a few times. The chain couples TRBV3-1 (or the pseudogene TRBV3-2) to TRBJ1-2; no definite D call. From germline, CDR1 is LGHDT and CDR2 YNNKEL (reference sequence). The CDR3 sequence is 15 residues long. V lost 1 base, J lost 1 base, and 10 bases lay in between. The CDR3, as DNA: TGTGCCAGCAGCCAAGCGGGAGGGATTAACTATGGCTACACCTTC. It yields the protein CASSQAGGINYGYTF.

This sequence joins TRBV4-3 and TRBJ2-7; 10 bases are a match to TRBD2. Germline-derived CDR1 and CDR2 are LGHNA and YSLEER. CDR3 length: 14 amino acids. The ends lost 3 bases at V and 8 bases at J; junction bases unmatched: 7. The CDR3 sequence is CASSQGGSGRKQYF. In nucleotides, the CDR3 is TGCGCCAGCAGCCAGGGTGGTAGCGGGAGGAAGCAGTACTTC.

The chain has TRBV5-1 and TRBJ2-3, with a weak D call TRBD1 (6 bases). CDR3 length: 14 residues. Germline CDR1 and CDR2: SGHRS and YFSETQ. V was clipped by 4 bases and J by 6 bases, with 15 bases between them. The CDR3 DNA is TGCGCCAGCAGCCCCGGGACATCCCGGGATACGCAGTATTTT. It is translated as CASSPGTSRDTQYF.

The chain recombines TRBV6-5 with TRBJ1-6; D is unclear. V was trimmed by 5 bases and J by 3 bases, leaving 5 bases between them. The CDR3 extends over 13 amino acids. Germline V gene sequence: CDR1 MNHEY, CDR2 SVGAGI. CDR3 sequence: CASSPYYNSPLHF. CDR3 sequence (DNA): TGTGCCAGCAGTCCCTACTATAATTCACCCCTCCACTTT.

The chain uses TRBV29-1 and TRBJ2-7; TRBD1 matches 7 bases. The length of the CDR3 is 13 residues. V shed 2 bases and J 4 bases; nucleotides not matched to a gene: 5. The germline gives CDR1 SQVTM, CDR2 ANQGSEA. CDR3 sequence: CSVESRQGYEQYF. The CDR3 nucleotides are TGCAGCGTTGAATCCCGACAGGGTTACGAGCAGTACTTC.

This clone was seen just once. The rearrangement uses TRBV9 and TRBJ2-7; D unclear. The V gene's germline CDR1 is SGDLS and CDR2 YYNGEE. V dropped 0 bases and J dropped 2 bases, with 12 bases sitting between them. CDR3 size: 15 residues. The CDR3 spells CASSVEPLPPYEQYF. In DNA form, the CDR3 reads TGTGCCAGCAGCGTAGAGCCCCTACCCCCCTACGAGCAGTACTTC.

The gene calls are TRBV7-9 and TRBJ2-7, with 10 bases identical to TRBD1. CDR1 is SEHNR, CDR2 FQNEAQ, per germline (reference sequence). The CDR3 extends over 15 amino acids. V lost 5 bases and J lost 3; bases outside the gene matches: 7. CDR3 sequence: CASSRPGTGDYEQYF. Written as DNA, the CDR3 is TGTGCCAGCAGCCGGCCCGGGACAGGGGACTACGAGCAGTACTTC.

The chain uses TRBV19 and TRBJ2-5; 10 nucleotides align to TRBD2. This CDR3 is built from 17 residues. Germline V gene lookup returns CDR1 LNHDA and CDR2 SQIVND (reference sequence). V shed 1 base and J 7 bases; nucleotides not matched to a gene: 12. CDR3 sequence reads: CASSIAGTSGERGTQYF. CDR3 sequence (DNA): TGTGCCAGTAGTATAGCTGGAACTAGCGGGGAACGTGGGACCCAGTACTTC.

The CDR3 coding sequence is TGTGCCAGCAGCGCCTACGGGACAGGCGCTGAGGGCTACACCTTC. Protein: CASSAYGTGAEGYTF. The genes are TRBV7-3 and TRBJ1-2; 8 bases agree with TRBD1. CDR1 is SGHTA, CDR2 FQGTGA, per germline. Trimming removed 5 bases from V and 8 bases from J; junction bases left unmatched: 13. The CDR3 runs to 15 residues.

This clone has only one observation. The DNA for the CDR3 is TGTGCCAGCAGTTACTCAACTAGAGGGTCCTACGAGCAGTACTTC. Translated, it gives CASSYSTRGSYEQYF. V and J are TRBV6-5 and TRBJ2-7; possibly TRBD2 for D (5 bases). The CDR3 has 15 residues. Germline V gene data show CDR1 as MNHEY and CDR2 as SVGAGI. The V end lost 0 bases, the J end lost 1 base, and 10 bases lay between the germline ends.

V and J are TRBV7-8 and TRBJ2-2; 9 nucleotides agree with TRBD1. The CDR3 contains 15 residues. The junction had 5 bases not matched to a gene; V was cut back by 5 bases and J by 4 bases. Germline V gives CDR1 SGHVS, CDR2 FQNEAQ. The CDR3 sequence: CASSHRGRSTGELFF. The CDR3 nucleotides read TGTGCCAGCAGCCACAGGGGGCGTTCCACCGGGGAGCTGTTTTTT.

CDR3 loop: CASSLRSGARAGELFF. The CDR3 DNA is TGTGCCAGCAGCCTCAGGTCAGGGGCGCGGGCCGGGGAGCTGTTTTTT. The chain carries TRBV21-1 and TRBJ2-2; the table's D call of TRBD1 was not tested on the DNA. TRBV21-1 is marked as a pseudogene. There are 16 residues in the CDR3.

The chain carries TRBV3-1 (or the pseudogene TRBV3-2) and TRBJ1-2; TRBD1 matches 8 bases. Germline lookup yields CDR1 LGHDT and CDR2 YNNKEL (reference sequence). J gave up 4 bases and V 1 base, and 8 bases lay outside the gene matches. The CDR3 extends over 16 amino acids. CDR3 in DNA: TGTGCCAGCAGCCAAGGATATCAGGGGGCTGGCTATGGCTACACCTTC. This sequence encodes CASSQGYQGAGYGYTF.

This clone was detected once. The CDR3 protein is CASSLRPSNTGELFF. The CDR3 region has the DNA TGTGCCAGCAGCTTGCGGCCCTCGAACACCGGGGAGCTGTTTTTT. The chain has TRBV7-3 and TRBJ2-2; no definite D call. V gave up 3 bases and J gave up 0 bases, with 8 bases separating them. CDR1 is SGHTA and CDR2 is FQGTGA in the germline V gene. This CDR3 has 15 amino acids.

This clone has more than one count but fewer than ten. The chain is built from TRBV7-8 and TRBJ2-1; 10 nucleotides align to TRBD1. The CDR3 sequence is 13 residues long. V lost 5 bases, J lost 8 bases, and 3 bases stayed unmatched. Germline V gene lookup returns CDR1 SGHVS and CDR2 FQNEAQ. The CDR3 DNA is TGTGCCAGCAGCCGGGACAGGGGATATGAGCAGTTCTTC. Its protein product is CASSRDRGYEQFF.

The rearrangement uses TRBV20-1 and TRBJ1-2; D is ambiguous. Germline lookup yields CDR1 DFQATT and CDR2 SNEGSKA (reference sequence). The CDR3 totals 10 residues. V was clipped by 5 bases and J by 6 bases, with 7 bases between them. The CDR3 sequence is CSARLDGYTF. The CDR3 bases are TGCAGTGCTCGACTGGATGGCTACACCTTC.

In its sample, this clone was seen once. The chain links TRBV7-6 to TRBJ1-3; D gene ambiguous. The CDR3 runs to 16 residues. V shed 1 base and J shed 0 bases, with 10 bases lying between them. The germline V gene encodes CDR1 SGHVS and CDR2 FNYEAQ. CDR3 sequence (DNA): TGTGCCAGCAGCTTAGAAGGAGGGTTCTCTGGAAACACCATATATTTT. This codes for CASSLEGGFSGNTIYF. Full variable domain (missing parts from reference TRBV7-6 and TRBJ1-3): GAGVSQSPRYKVTKRGQDVALRCDPISGHVSLYWYRQALGQGPEFLTYFNYEAQQDKSGLPNDRFSAERPEGSISTLTIQRTEQRDSAMYRCASSLEGGFSGNTIYFGEGSWLTVV.

V gene TRBV19 combines with J gene TRBJ1-1; a weak D match, TRBD1 (5 bases). In germline, CDR1 is LNHDA, CDR2 SQIVND (reference sequence). There are 14 residues in the CDR3. Trimming took off 1 base at V and 4 bases at J, with 10 bases between the two ends. The CDR3 sequence is CASSIGGGVTEAFF. In DNA form, the CDR3 reads TGTGCCAGTAGTATAGGGGGAGGGGTCACTGAAGCTTTCTTT.

The genes are TRBV6-6 and TRBJ1-5, with D tentatively TRBD1 (5 bases). Germline values: CDR1 MNHNY, CDR2 SVGAGI (reference sequence). The CDR3 has 15 amino acids. Trimming cost V 2 bases and J 7 bases, with 15 bases left between them. CDR3 protein: CASSYITGGNQPQHF. The CDR3, as DNA: TGTGCCAGCAGTTACATCACGGGGGGGAACCAGCCCCAGCATTTT.